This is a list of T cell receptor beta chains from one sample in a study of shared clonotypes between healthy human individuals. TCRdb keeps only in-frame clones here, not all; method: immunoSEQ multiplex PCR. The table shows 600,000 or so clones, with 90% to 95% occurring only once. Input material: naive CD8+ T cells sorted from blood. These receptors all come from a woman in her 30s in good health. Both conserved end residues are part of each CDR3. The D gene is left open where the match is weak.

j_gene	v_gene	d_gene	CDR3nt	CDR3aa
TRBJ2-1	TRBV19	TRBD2	TGTGCCAGTAGTTCCTTAGCGGGGGTCACCAATGAGCAGTTCTTC	CASSSLAGVTNEQFF
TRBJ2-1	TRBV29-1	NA	TGCAGCGTTGAACCAGACTCCTACAATGAGCAGTTCTTC	CSVEPDSYNEQFF
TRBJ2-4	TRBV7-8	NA	TGTGCCAGCAGCCCTAGAACCTACCGGGGGAACATTCAGTACTTC	CASSPRTYRGNIQYF
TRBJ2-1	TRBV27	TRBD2	TGTGCCAGCAGCTCGGGGAGCGGGAACTACAATGAGCAGTTCTTC	CASSSGSGNYNEQFF
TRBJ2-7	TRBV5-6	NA	TGTGCCAGCAGCGAACACCAGGGAATTAGTTCCTACGAGCAGTACTTC	CASSEHQGISSYEQYF
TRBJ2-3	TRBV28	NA	TGTGCCAGCAGTGCCTCAGGGCATGGCACAGATACGCAGTATTTT	CASSASGHGTDTQYF
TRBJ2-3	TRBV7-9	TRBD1	TGTGCCAGCAGCTGGATACGACAGGGTTGGTCAGATACGCAGTATTTT	CASSWIRQGWSDTQYF
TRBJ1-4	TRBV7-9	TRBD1	TGTGCCAGCAGACCCACAGGGGGCCATGAAAAACTGTTTTTT	CASRPTGGHEKLFF
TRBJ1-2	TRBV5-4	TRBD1	TGTGCCAGCAGCCCGGACCGGACAGGGTGGTATGGCTACACCTTC	CASSPDRTGWYGYTF
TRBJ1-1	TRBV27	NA	TGTGCCAGCAGTTTATCTCAGGGCAATACTGAAGCTTTCTTT	CASSLSQGNTEAFF
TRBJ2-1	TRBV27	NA	TGTGCCAGCAGTTTTGGCGTGTCCTACAATGAGCAGTTCTTC	CASSFGVSYNEQFF
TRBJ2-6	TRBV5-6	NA	TGTGCCAGCAGTTTACTGGTCCCAGGGGTTGCCAACGTCCTGACTTTC	CASSLLVPGVANVLTF
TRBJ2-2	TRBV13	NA	TGTGCCAGCAGCTTATCGACGGAGAACACCGGGGAGCTGTTTTTT	CASSLSTENTGELFF
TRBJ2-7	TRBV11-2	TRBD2	TGTGCCAGCAGCTCGATCCCGGGACTAGCGGGAGGGTACGAGCAGTACTTC	CASSSIPGLAGGYEQYF
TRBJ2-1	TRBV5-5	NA	TGTGCCAGCAGACTCGAGGGGAATGAGCAGTTCTTC	CASRLEGNEQFF
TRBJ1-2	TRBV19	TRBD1	TGTGCCAGTAGTATGATCCCACCTTCGGGACAGGGGGCGTCTAGCAGGGATGGCTACACCTTC	CASSMIPPSGQGASSRDGYTF
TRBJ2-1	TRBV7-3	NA	TGTGCCAGCAGCTTAACTGGCGATGAGCAGTTCTTC	CASSLTGDEQFF
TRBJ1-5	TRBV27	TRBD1	TGTGCCAGCAGGGTGACAGGGGGCGCGGGCAATCAGCCCCAGCATTTT	CASRVTGGAGNQPQHF
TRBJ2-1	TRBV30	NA	TGTGCCTGGGGTGGTGGTACTGAGCAGTTCTTC	CAWGGGTEQFF
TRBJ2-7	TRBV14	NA	TGTGCCAGCAGCCAAGAAGGGGGGGATCTCTCCTACGAGCAGTACTTC	CASSQEGGDLSYEQYF